This entry describes one T cell receptor beta chain. It has no known antigen specificity. No base-level quality is on record; no much larger clone is a single base apart. Donors were 30 to 45 systemically healthy Caucasian individuals from Russia aged 6 to 90 years. Around 9.7 milliliters of peripheral blood were collected from each donor into EDTA-treated Vacutainer tubes. PBMCs were isolated by Ficoll-Paque density-gradient centrifugation, with at least 6 million obtained per sample. Total RNA, at least 6 micrograms per sample, was extracted from PBMCs with Trizol reagent. For every donor, an aliquot of PBMCs went through flow cytometry to measure the percentages of naive CD45RAhigh/CD27high T cells. This record belongs to a study of blood T cells in healthy people across ages (dated by TCRdb to between 2014 and 2016). Looking at the study overall: In model experiments, template switching captured about one uniquely barcoded TCR beta cDNA molecule for every two T cells. Age-related changes in TCR beta repertoire diversity were measured in the study by deep sequencing normalized with unique cDNA molecular identifiers. The donors were divided into four age groups: young (average 16 years), middle-aged (about 40), aged (62) and long-lived (around 87). For two donors (one aged 18 to 29 and one aged 80 or older), the study analyzed two additional independent replicas of 1 million unique cDNA reads from the same blood draw.

CDR1 MNHEY and CDR2 SVGEGT are derived from the germline V gene. For this chain, trimming is 4 bases at the V end and 0 bases at the J end, and the number of junction bases without a gene match is 9. The CDR3 holds 16 amino acids from the cysteine to the phenylalanine. Only the CDR3 region is kept as DNA, spanning 48 bases read in frame from base 1. The full study reports these points: The CMV infection status of donors was not known, potentially confounding age-related changes in expanded clonotypes. As age increased, observed TCR beta diversity per million T cells dropped in a roughly linear way, and a significant reduction was already evident by age 40. Observed TCR beta diversity correlated strongly with the percentage of naive T cells measured by flow cytometry. Because profiling used bulk unsorted PBMCs, naive and antigen-experienced compartments could not be compared conclusively. Total diversity estimates from one million sequenced T cells were considered lower bounds and underestimates. Compared with the aged group, the long-lived group had more naive CD4+ T cells, fewer expanded clones and increased TCR diversity, a pattern suggesting age selection.

The method behind the library was 5' RACE. The data were produced on an Illumina HiSeq 2500. The second PCR ran for roughly 7 to 12 cycles and used a J-beta primer mix along with a sample-barcoded 5' primer. A template-switch 5' adaptor carrying 12 random nucleotides introduced a unique molecular identifier onto each TCR beta cDNA molecule. Each sample yielded at least 3 million CDR3-containing paired-end reads. First-strand cDNA was synthesized from all RNA with the Mint cDNA synthesis kit, primed by a TRBC-specific oligonucleotide. All cDNA was treated with uracil-DNA glycosylase and then went through a first 18-cycle PCR with the universal primers M1SS and BC2_uni_R. The paper's processing steps were these. Normalization of each sample was performed by random selection of 1 million high-quality reads, each carrying a distinct molecular identifier. Instead of being binned into consensus sequences, reads with shared molecular identifiers were discarded. MiTCR, with a Q25 quality threshold and the strictest error-elimination algorithm, was used for CDR3 identification, clonotype clustering and error correction. Lower-bound total TCR beta diversity was estimated with a nonparametric unseen species model using Euler transformation. The public reads were reanalyzed by TCRdb: fastp trimming at Q25, MiXCR alignment, in-frame beta chains only. All rows with the same CDR3 protein become a single entry with the most common DNA and genes. These V and J calls are TCRdb output, not the study's own analysis. The sample has fewer than 1,200,000 distinct CDR3 sequences on record, about 25% of them singletons. Jointly, the top ten make up 0.75% of the sample.

This sample also appeared in a second study, on T cells of mothers and their children. Reported in the second study: The donors were nine systemically healthy Caucasian individuals, made up of three mothers and their six children. cDNA synthesis consumed the entire amount of extracted RNA, loaded at approximately 1.6 ug RNA in each 15 ul reaction. Sample barcodes and 2-4 random nucleotides were added via the M1S primer in the second PCR. Over 9.5 million TCR beta CDR3 reads were obtained for each mother, and some 3 million reads were obtained for each child. In both related and unrelated pairs, thymic selection shapes the output of TCR recombination in a similar way, with inherited differences having only a minor effect. Normalized repertoire overlap in related mother-child pairs was always slightly higher than in unrelated mother-child pairs, but the difference was never significant. No persistent microchimeric T cell clones were detected, at a sensitivity of 90 to 100 clones per million clonotypes. Deep NGS was used in the study to compare the TCR beta repertoires of mothers and children and to look for features that separate related mother-child pairs from unrelated individuals. The mean age was roughly 36 +/- 4 years for the mothers and 11 +/- 4 years for the children. Libraries were sequenced on Illumina HiSeq 2000 with 100+100 nt paired-end reads after adapter ligation with NEBNext reagents. To prevent cross-contamination, the mother and child libraries were prepared one month apart and sequenced in separate runs. Between roughly 500,000 and 2,100,000 distinct TCR beta clonotypes were identified per donor. Naive TCR beta clonotypes were estimated from low-frequency clonotypes matched to each donor's FACS-determined naive share, without sorting.

Recombination linked TRBV6-2 or TRBV6-3 to TRBJ2-7; TRBD1 aligns with 7 central bases. Sequenced: blood. The TCR was taken from a girl aged 2 to 9 in good health. The sequence in DNA is TGTGCCAGCAGTTCCATGGACAGGTATAGCTCCTACGAGCAGTACTTC. This encodes CASSSMDRYSSYEQYF.